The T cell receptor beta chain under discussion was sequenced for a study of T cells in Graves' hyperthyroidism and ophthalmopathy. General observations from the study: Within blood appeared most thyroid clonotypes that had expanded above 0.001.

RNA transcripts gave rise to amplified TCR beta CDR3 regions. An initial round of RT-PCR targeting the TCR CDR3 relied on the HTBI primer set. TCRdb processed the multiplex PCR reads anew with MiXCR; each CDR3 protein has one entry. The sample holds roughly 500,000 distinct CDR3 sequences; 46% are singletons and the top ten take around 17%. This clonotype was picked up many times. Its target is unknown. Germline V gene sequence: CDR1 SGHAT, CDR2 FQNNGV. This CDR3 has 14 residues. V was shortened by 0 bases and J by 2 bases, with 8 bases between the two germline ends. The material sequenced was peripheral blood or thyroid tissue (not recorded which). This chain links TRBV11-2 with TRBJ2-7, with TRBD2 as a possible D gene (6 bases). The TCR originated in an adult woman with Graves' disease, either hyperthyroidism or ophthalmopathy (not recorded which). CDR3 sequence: CASSLDPGAYEQYF. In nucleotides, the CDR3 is TGTGCCAGCAGCTTAGACCCGGGGGCCTACGAGCAGTACTTC. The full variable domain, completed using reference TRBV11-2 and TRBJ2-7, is EAGVAQSPRYKIIEKRQSVAFWCNPISGHATLYWYQQILGQGPKLLIQFQNNGVVDDSQLPKDRFSAERLKGVDSTLKIQPAKLEDSAVYLCASSLDPGAYEQYFGPGTRLTVT.